These T cell receptor beta chains were read from a single sample in a study of CD8 T cells in ankylosing spondylitis. Each CDR3 protein is one row after TCRdb ran MiXCR on the 5' RACE reads. The sample yields about 130,000 distinct CDR3 sequences, about 7% seen once. Sequencing used blood, either unsorted or a sorted T cell fraction (not recorded which). The origin of the receptors is a female donor with ankylosing spondylitis or in good health (not recorded which). The CDR3 runs from the conserved cysteine through the conserved F or W. Fields, in order: CDR3 DNA, CDR3 protein, D gene, J gene, clone size, V gene. The D gene is left open where the match is weak. Only part of the rows carry a size: once, few, many, or a class if the clone is expanded.

cdr3_nt: TGCGCCAGCAGCTTGGTCCTAGCCCTTGACGAGACCCAGTACTTC
cdr3_aa: CASSLVLALDETQYF
d_call: NA
j_call: TRBJ2-5
clone_size: few
v_call: TRBV5-1

cdr3_nt: TGTGCCAGCAAAGTGGGGGGTTACGGGGAGCTGTTTTTT
cdr3_aa: CASKVGGYGELFF
d_call: NA
j_call: TRBJ2-2
clone_size: many
v_call: TRBV28

cdr3_nt: TGTGCCAGCAGCGCGGAGGGGGGCAACTACAATGAGCAGTTCTTC
cdr3_aa: CASSAEGGNYNEQFF
d_call: NA
j_call: TRBJ2-1
clone_size: many
v_call: TRBV5-5

cdr3_nt: TGCGCCAGCACCTCTCCGGGGGACACGGCCGACTACGAGCAGTACTTC
cdr3_aa: CASTSPGDTADYEQYF
d_call: NA
j_call: TRBJ2-7
clone_size: many
v_call: TRBV23-1

cdr3_nt: TGTGCCAGCAGCCCCCAAGCAGGCCCCAATCAGCCCCAGCATTTT
cdr3_aa: CASSPQAGPNQPQHF
d_call: NA
j_call: TRBJ1-5
clone_size: many
v_call: TRBV11-2

cdr3_nt: TGTGCCAGCAGTGGCGGGACGGAAGGAAACACCATATATTTT
cdr3_aa: CASSGGTEGNTIYF
d_call: NA
j_call: TRBJ1-3
clone_size: many
v_call: TRBV6-1

cdr3_nt: TGTGCCAGCAGCGCCTCGGGGGGGGCCTGGAATGAGCAGTTCTTC
cdr3_aa: CASSASGGAWNEQFF
d_call: TRBD2
j_call: TRBJ2-1
clone_size: many
v_call: TRBV9

cdr3_nt: TGTGCCAGCAGTTCCTACCGTCCCGGGACACAAGCTGGGGCCAACGTCCTGACTTTC
cdr3_aa: CASSSYRPGTQAGANVLTF
d_call: NA
j_call: TRBJ2-6
clone_size: many
v_call: TRBV6-5

cdr3_nt: TGTGCCAGCACCCCTCGCACTGAAGCTTTCTTT
cdr3_aa: CASTPRTEAFF
d_call: NA
j_call: TRBJ1-1
clone_size: many
v_call: TRBV12-3/TRBV12-4

cdr3_nt: TGTGCCAGCAGCCGCACTCCCGACAGTCCCTCCTACGAGCAGTACTTC
cdr3_aa: CASSRTPDSPSYEQYF
d_call: NA
j_call: TRBJ2-7
clone_size: many
v_call: TRBV7-9

cdr3_nt: TGTGCCAGCAGCTTAGTAGCGGGGGGGCGGGCCAAAAACATTCAGTACTTC
cdr3_aa: CASSLVAGGRAKNIQYF
d_call: TRBD2
j_call: TRBJ2-4
clone_size: once
v_call: TRBV7-2

cdr3_nt: TGCAGTGCTAGCCCCGCGTATAATTCACCCCTCCACTTT
cdr3_aa: CSASPAYNSPLHF
d_call: NA
j_call: TRBJ1-6
clone_size: many
v_call: TRBV20-1

cdr3_nt: TGTGCCAGCAGCTTGGGCGGGCGAGATACGCAGTATTTT
cdr3_aa: CASSLGGRDTQYF
d_call: NA
j_call: TRBJ2-3
clone_size: many
v_call: TRBV7-9

cdr3_nt: TGCAGTGCTAGAGATGGTGGCCGCGTGTTAGCGGGGGTCCCCTCCTACAATGAGCAGTTCTTC
cdr3_aa: CSARDGGRVLAGVPSYNEQFF
d_call: TRBD2
j_call: TRBJ2-1
clone_size: NA
v_call: TRBV20-1

cdr3_nt: TGTGCCAGCAGCCATTCGGACGGCGAGCAGTACTTC
cdr3_aa: CASSHSDGEQYF
d_call: NA
j_call: TRBJ2-7
clone_size: many
v_call: TRBV11-2

cdr3_nt: TGTGCCAGCAGCTTTGCTTGGGGTGGGAATTCACCCCTCCACTTT
cdr3_aa: CASSFAWGGNSPLHF
d_call: NA
j_call: TRBJ1-6
clone_size: many
v_call: TRBV7-2

cdr3_nt: TGTGCCAGCAGCTTGGGGCAGGTCAATCAGCCCCAGCATTTT
cdr3_aa: CASSLGQVNQPQHF
d_call: NA
j_call: TRBJ1-5
clone_size: many
v_call: TRBV5-6

cdr3_nt: TGTGCCAGCAGCTTAAGCCAGGGGGCGCGTGGTTCACCCCTCCACTTT
cdr3_aa: CASSLSQGARGSPLHF
d_call: TRBD1
j_call: TRBJ1-6
clone_size: many
v_call: TRBV7-2

cdr3_nt: TGTGCCAGCAGCCACAACTTACTAGCGGGGGGAAATGAGCAGTTCTTC
cdr3_aa: CASSHNLLAGGNEQFF
d_call: TRBD2
j_call: TRBJ2-1
clone_size: many
v_call: TRBV7-2

cdr3_nt: TGCAGTGCTAAACCACAGGGAAGGACTGAAGCTTTCTTT
cdr3_aa: CSAKPQGRTEAFF
d_call: NA
j_call: TRBJ1-1
clone_size: many
v_call: TRBV20-1

cdr3_nt: TGCGCCAGCAGCTTGTATCTAGCGGGGTCTGGTACGCAGTATTTT
cdr3_aa: CASSLYLAGSGTQYF
d_call: TRBD2
j_call: TRBJ2-3
clone_size: many
v_call: TRBV5-1

cdr3_nt: TGCGCCAGCGGCTGGCGGGCCGGGGAGCTGTTTTTT
cdr3_aa: CASGWRAGELFF
d_call: NA
j_call: TRBJ2-2
clone_size: many
v_call: TRBV5-1

cdr3_nt: TGCAGTGCCTCCACAGTAGCGGGGGGGCTAGAGACCCAGTACTTC
cdr3_aa: CSASTVAGGLETQYF
d_call: TRBD2
j_call: TRBJ2-5
clone_size: few
v_call: TRBV20-1

cdr3_nt: TGTGCCAGCAAACGACAGGAGGTAACTGAAGCTTTCTTT
cdr3_aa: CASKRQEVTEAFF
d_call: NA
j_call: TRBJ1-1
clone_size: many
v_call: TRBV27

cdr3_nt: TGCGCCAGCAGCTTGGAGGGGGAAGGCTATGGCTACACCTTC
cdr3_aa: CASSLEGEGYGYTF
d_call: NA
j_call: TRBJ1-2
clone_size: few
v_call: TRBV5-1

cdr3_nt: TGTGCCAGCAGCTCGGGACCCCAGAATTCACCCCTCCACTTT
cdr3_aa: CASSSGPQNSPLHF
d_call: NA
j_call: TRBJ1-6
clone_size: many
v_call: TRBV12-3/TRBV12-4

cdr3_nt: TGCGCCAGCAGCTACAGCCTGGACAGTGAAGCTTTCTTT
cdr3_aa: CASSYSLDSEAFF
d_call: NA
j_call: TRBJ1-1
clone_size: many
v_call: TRBV5-1

cdr3_nt: TGTGCCAGCAGCCCGACAGGGTTCTCGGTGCAGTATTTT
cdr3_aa: CASSPTGFSVQYF
d_call: TRBD1
j_call: TRBJ2-3
clone_size: NA
v_call: TRBV11-3

cdr3_nt: TGTGCCAGCAGGCGGGGGGGCTTGGATGGCTACACCTTC
cdr3_aa: CASRRGGLDGYTF
d_call: NA
j_call: TRBJ1-2
clone_size: NA
v_call: TRBV7-2

cdr3_nt: TGTGCCAGCAGTGAACCGAACTCCTACGAGCAGTACTTC
cdr3_aa: CASSEPNSYEQYF
d_call: NA
j_call: TRBJ2-7
clone_size: many
v_call: TRBV2

cdr3_nt: TGTGCCACCAGTGATTCATCGGGGGCGGCCGGGGAGCTGTTTTTT
cdr3_aa: CATSDSSGAAGELFF
d_call: NA
j_call: TRBJ2-2
clone_size: many
v_call: TRBV24-1

cdr3_nt: TGCGCCAGCAGCCAGGGCCCGGAGAGCTCCTACGAGCAGTACTTC
cdr3_aa: CASSQGPESSYEQYF
d_call: NA
j_call: TRBJ2-7
clone_size: NA
v_call: TRBV4-1

cdr3_nt: TGTGCCAGCAGCAAAGGACAGAGCCCGGGTGCATATAGCAATCAGCCCCAGCATTTT
cdr3_aa: CASSKGQSPGAYSNQPQHF
d_call: NA
j_call: TRBJ1-5
clone_size: few
v_call: TRBV7-9

cdr3_nt: TGTGCCAGCAGCGTCCTAGCCCTAAACCGCTACAATGAGCAGTTCTTC
cdr3_aa: CASSVLALNRYNEQFF
d_call: NA
j_call: TRBJ2-1
clone_size: NA
v_call: TRBV9

cdr3_nt: TGTGCTAGTGGTCGCCGGACAGGACTAGACCAAGAGACCCAGTACTTC
cdr3_aa: CASGRRTGLDQETQYF
d_call: NA
j_call: TRBJ2-5
clone_size: many
v_call: TRBV12-5

cdr3_nt: TGTGCCAGCAGCCAAGGGCCCGGCGTGGGCTCCTACGAGCAGTACTTC
cdr3_aa: CASSQGPGVGSYEQYF
d_call: NA
j_call: TRBJ2-7
clone_size: many
v_call: TRBV4-2

cdr3_nt: TGTGCCAGCAGCGTAGCTCAGGGGAGCACAGATACGCAGTATTTT
cdr3_aa: CASSVAQGSTDTQYF
d_call: NA
j_call: TRBJ2-3
clone_size: many
v_call: TRBV9

cdr3_nt: TGTGCCAGCGTTAAGGGACCACAGGGGGCGCGGATTATCGTGAACACTGAAGCTTTCTTT
cdr3_aa: CASVKGPQGARIIVNTEAFF
d_call: TRBD1
j_call: TRBJ1-1
clone_size: NA
v_call: TRBV12-3/TRBV12-4

cdr3_nt: TGTGCCAGCAGCTTAGGAGGGATCTATGGCTACACCTTC
cdr3_aa: CASSLGGIYGYTF
d_call: NA
j_call: TRBJ1-2
clone_size: many
v_call: TRBV11-2

cdr3_nt: TGTGCCAGCAGCTTAGGTCCAGGGATTTTGGATACGCAGTATTTT
cdr3_aa: CASSLGPGILDTQYF
d_call: NA
j_call: TRBJ2-3
clone_size: many
v_call: TRBV7-9

cdr3_nt: TGTGCCAGCAGCTTGTTGGGGCTGGCAGATACGCAGTATTTT
cdr3_aa: CASSLLGLADTQYF
d_call: NA
j_call: TRBJ2-3
clone_size: many
v_call: TRBV7-2

cdr3_nt: TGTACCCGCAGTTTATCTCGACTAGCGGCCCGGCACCGGACAGATACGCAGTATTTT
cdr3_aa: CTRSLSRLAARHRTDTQYF
d_call: TRBD2
j_call: TRBJ2-3
clone_size: NA
v_call: TRBV12-3/TRBV12-4

cdr3_nt: TGTGCCAGCAGCCTCGGACTAGCGGGGGGGACGGTGAATGAGCAGTTCTTC
cdr3_aa: CASSLGLAGGTVNEQFF
d_call: TRBD2
j_call: TRBJ2-1
clone_size: many
v_call: TRBV4-2

cdr3_nt: TGCAGTGCTAGTAGGGACAGGGTGAAGCCCCAGCATTTT
cdr3_aa: CSASRDRVKPQHF
d_call: TRBD1
j_call: TRBJ1-5
clone_size: many
v_call: TRBV20-1

cdr3_nt: TGTGCCAGCAGTTACCCCGGACGGAATAGCAATCAGCCCCAGCATTTT
cdr3_aa: CASSYPGRNSNQPQHF
d_call: NA
j_call: TRBJ1-5
clone_size: many
v_call: TRBV6-5

cdr3_nt: TGTGCCAGCAGCCCGCGGGGGGGGGCCAGGGATACGGAGCAGTACTTC
cdr3_aa: CASSPRGGARDTEQYF
d_call: TRBD2
j_call: TRBJ2-7
clone_size: many
v_call: TRBV9

cdr3_nt: TGTGCCAGCAGCTTGGTCAGCGAGCAGTACTTC
cdr3_aa: CASSLVSEQYF
d_call: NA
j_call: TRBJ2-7
clone_size: many
v_call: TRBV5-6

cdr3_nt: TGTGCCAGCAGCCGCGACAGGTCCTATAATTCACCCCTCCACTTT
cdr3_aa: CASSRDRSYNSPLHF
d_call: NA
j_call: TRBJ1-6
clone_size: many
v_call: TRBV6-1

cdr3_nt: TGCGCCAGCACCCCTTCGTACGGGGGGCCCATGGAAGAGCAGTACTTC
cdr3_aa: CASTPSYGGPMEEQYF
d_call: NA
j_call: TRBJ2-7
clone_size: few
v_call: TRBV5-1

cdr3_nt: TGTGCCAGCAGTTTGGGAGTGGACCAGCCCCAGCATTTT
cdr3_aa: CASSLGVDQPQHF
d_call: NA
j_call: TRBJ1-5
clone_size: many
v_call: TRBV12-3/TRBV12-4

cdr3_nt: TGTGCCAGCTCACCGCTCGGTGTGAAGGGGGATTCACCCCTCCACTTT
cdr3_aa: CASSPLGVKGDSPLHF
d_call: NA
j_call: TRBJ1-6
clone_size: few
v_call: TRBV18

cdr3_nt: TGCGCCAGCAGCTTGATGGTGAACACTGAAGCTTTCTTT
cdr3_aa: CASSLMVNTEAFF
d_call: NA
j_call: TRBJ1-1
clone_size: many
v_call: TRBV5-1

cdr3_nt: TGTGCCAGCAGCCGGACAGAGTCTGGGGCCAACGTCCTGACTTTC
cdr3_aa: CASSRTESGANVLTF
d_call: NA
j_call: TRBJ2-6
clone_size: NA
v_call: TRBV2

cdr3_nt: TGTGCCAGCAGCTTAGTTCCCCGCGGGAATGAAAAACTGTTTTTT
cdr3_aa: CASSLVPRGNEKLFF
d_call: NA
j_call: TRBJ1-4
clone_size: many
v_call: TRBV7-2